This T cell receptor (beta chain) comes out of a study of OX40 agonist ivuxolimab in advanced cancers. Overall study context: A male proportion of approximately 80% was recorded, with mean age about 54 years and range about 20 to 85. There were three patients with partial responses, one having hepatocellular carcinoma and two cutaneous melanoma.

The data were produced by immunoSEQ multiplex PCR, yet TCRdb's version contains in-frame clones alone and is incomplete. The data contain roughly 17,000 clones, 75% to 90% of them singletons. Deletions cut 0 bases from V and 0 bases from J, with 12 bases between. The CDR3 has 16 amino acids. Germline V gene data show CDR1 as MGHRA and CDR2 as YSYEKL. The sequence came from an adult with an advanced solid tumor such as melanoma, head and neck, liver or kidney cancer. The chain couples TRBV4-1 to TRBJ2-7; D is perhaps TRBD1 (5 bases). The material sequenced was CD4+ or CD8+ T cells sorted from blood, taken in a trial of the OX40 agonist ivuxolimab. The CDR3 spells CASSQEGVYPSYEQYF. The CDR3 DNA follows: TGCGCCAGCAGCCAAGAAGGGGTCTACCCCTCCTACGAGCAGTACTTC.